Reported below is one T cell receptor (beta chain). The data belong to a study of blood T cell repertoires in COVID-19. Study-level information: COVID-19 samples from acute and convalescent phases originated in the United States, Italy and Spain.

Original analysis: Nucleated cell number was recorded as an estimate derived from reference gene primer amplification. Measured with immunoSEQ multiplex PCR; TCRdb has only the in-frame clones, and not every one. V, J and clone size are those of that table, while D and trimming were read from the DNA. Of hundreds of thousands of clones detected, about nine tenths appear once; the ten largest clones hold around 6.9%. This CDR3 comprises 14 residues. V was pared by 4 bases and J by 5 bases, with 2 bases of the junction left unmatched. Germline CDR1 MNHEY, CDR2 SVGEGT. The source is a man aged 55 to 70 who had recovered from COVID-19. Sequencing was performed on peripheral blood. This chain links TRBV6-2 or TRBV6-3 with TRBJ1-5; 10 nucleotides align to TRBD1. Here the CDR3 reads CASSWDRGYQPQHF. CDR3 bases: TGTGCCAGCAGTTGGGACAGGGGATATCAGCCCCAGCATTTT.